This entry concerns a single T cell receptor beta chain. The target antigen is unknown. Clones were read by immunoSEQ multiplex PCR, and TCRdb kept only the in-frame ones, dropping some. Counted here are over 50,000 clones, roughly 72% occurring once; the ten biggest clones make up around 1.6%. The sort gate was single viable CD3+CD4+CD8-CD45RO+ cells for memory CD4+ T cells. Germline CDR1 ENHRY, CDR2 SYGVKD. The CDR3 covers 12 residues. V was shortened by 9 bases and J by 0 bases, with 8 bases between the two germline ends. The sample is drawn from a study of memory CD4+ T cells and cytomegalovirus serostatus. Study-level points and caveats: Suggested: most of the CMV-linked TCR signature lies in CD4+ memory cells.

The chain links TRBV10-3 to TRBJ1-1; D is ambiguous. Material for sequencing was memory CD4+ T cells from blood. The sequence derives from an adult in good health and CMV-seronegative. The CDR3 DNA follows: TGTGCCATTTCAGCGCTGAACACTGAAGCTTTCTTT. It yields the protein CAISALNTEAFF.